This T cell receptor (beta chain) was sequenced during a study of shared clonotypes between healthy human individuals. Notes on the study in general: Generally, estimated richness proved larger in naive subsets than it did in memory subsets. Large depth notwithstanding, sorted-subset sequencing proved incomplete by rarefaction.

CDR1 is MNHEY, CDR2 SMNVEV, per germline (reference sequence). V lost 6 bases to trimming and J lost 2 bases, with 11 bases between them. The CDR3 sequence is 13 residues long. CD8 cells classed as naive were CD45RO-negative and positively selected for CCR7, excluding terminally differentiated effector memory CD45RA+ cells. Deep-level assay runs were performed. Libraries were prepared by immunoSEQ multiplex PCR; TCRdb keeps only in-frame clonotypes and omits some of them. The sample includes around 1.9 million clones, about 93% of them seen just once. For this clone: The antigen is unknown. The identical CDR3 is also encoded by other nucleotide sequences in the sample.

The receptor was derived from a man between 18 and 35 years old in good health. Some clones in this sample may be carry-over from other donors' samples. The rearrangement joins TRBV27 to TRBJ2-7; possibly TRBD1 for D (6 bases). The sequenced material came from naive CD8+ T cells from PBMCs. This CDR3 reads CASSPGTPYEQYF. As DNA, the CDR3 is TGTGCCAGCAGCCCCGGGACACCCTACGAGCAGTACTTC.